This paragraph covers one T cell receptor beta chain sequence. The record originates from a study of OX40 agonist ivuxolimab in advanced cancers. Trimming pared 0 bases from V and 0 bases from J, leaving 3 bases between. Germline V CDR1 and CDR2: MNHEY, SVGAGI. The CDR3 has 14 residues. The table came from immunoSEQ multiplex PCR; TCRdb's copy has only in-frame clones and leaves some out. The sample shows about 25,000 clones, 80% to 90% of them seen only once. V and J are TRBV6-5 and TRBJ1-5; D is unresolved. This material consisted of CD4+ or CD8+ T cells sorted from blood, taken in a trial of the OX40 agonist ivuxolimab. This sequence originates from an adult with an advanced solid tumor such as melanoma, head and neck, liver or kidney cancer. CDR3 region: CASSYSHSNQPQHF. Here the CDR3 DNA reads TGTGCCAGCAGTTACTCGCATAGCAATCAGCCCCAGCATTTT.